This section outlines one TCR beta chain sequence together with its context. For the second PCR, which ran for about 6 to 11 cycles, a sample-barcoded 5' primer and a J-beta primer mix were used. Each cDNA molecule was tagged by a template-switch adaptor with 12 random nucleotides. TCRdb recomputed calls from the 5' RACE reads with MiXCR, one row per CDR3 protein. This repertoire shows some 1.4 million distinct CDR3 sequences, approximately 38% found once; its top ten account for approximately 7.9%. The data were obtained in a study of blood T cells in healthy people across ages. The germline V gene encodes CDR1 SGHNT and CDR2 YYREEE (reference sequence). V was shortened by 3 bases and J by 10 bases, with 17 bases between the two germline ends. The CDR3 totals 14 residues.

The V and J genes are TRBV5-4 and TRBJ2-1, with D unresolved. This receptor was identified in a woman between 18 and 29 years old in good health. Sample: blood. This CDR3 is CASSSPENGFEQFF. The CDR3 DNA reads TGTGCCAGCAGCTCCCCGGAGAACGGTTTCGAGCAGTTCTTC.